This T cell receptor (beta chain) was identified in a study of technical replicates of blood from several donors. This CDR3 contains 13 residues. Deletions cut 5 bases from V and 8 bases from J, with 10 bases between. CDR1 SEHNR and CDR2 FQNEAQ come from the germline V gene (reference sequence). Profiling relied on immunoSEQ multiplex PCR, and the TCRdb table lists in-frame clones only, not all of them. The sample consists of 70,000 to 80,000 clones, roughly 89% of them appearing once. Input material: T cells isolated from PBMCs. The V and J genes are TRBV7-9 and TRBJ1-6; D is possibly TRBD1 (5 bases). This TCR came from a human donor in good health. Some clones in this sample may be carry-over from other donors' samples. CDR3: CASSPMTDSPLHF. The CDR3, as DNA: TGTGCCAGCAGCCCCATGACAGATTCACCCCTCCACTTT. Complete variable domain (other parts from reference TRBV7-9 and TRBJ1-6): DTGVSQNPRHKITKRGQNVTFRCDPISEHNRLYWYRQTLGQGPEFLTYFQNEAQLEKSRLLSDRFSAERPKGSFSTLEIQRTEQGDSAMYLCASSPMTDSPLHFGNGTRLTVT.